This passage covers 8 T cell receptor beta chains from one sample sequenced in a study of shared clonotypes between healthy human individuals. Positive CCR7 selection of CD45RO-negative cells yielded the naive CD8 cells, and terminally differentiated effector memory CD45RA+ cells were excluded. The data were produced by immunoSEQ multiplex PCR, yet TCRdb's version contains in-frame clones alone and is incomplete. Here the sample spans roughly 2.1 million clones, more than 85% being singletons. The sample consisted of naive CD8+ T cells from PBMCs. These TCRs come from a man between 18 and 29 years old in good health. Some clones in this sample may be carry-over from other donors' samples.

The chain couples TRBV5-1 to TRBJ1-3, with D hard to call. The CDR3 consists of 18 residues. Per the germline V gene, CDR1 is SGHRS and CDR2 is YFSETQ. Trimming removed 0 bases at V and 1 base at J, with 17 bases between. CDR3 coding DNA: TGCGCCAGCAGCTTGGAGAGTCTCCTTACCCTTTCTGGAAACACCATATATTTT. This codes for CASSLESLLTLSGNTIYF.

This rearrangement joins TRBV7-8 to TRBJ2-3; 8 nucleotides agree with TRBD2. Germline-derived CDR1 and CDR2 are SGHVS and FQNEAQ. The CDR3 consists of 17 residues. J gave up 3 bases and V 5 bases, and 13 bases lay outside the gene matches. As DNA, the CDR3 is TGTGCCAGCAGCCCGACAACTAGCGGTTGGGGGACAGATACGCAGTATTTT. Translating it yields CASSPTTSGWGTDTQYF.

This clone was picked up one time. In DNA, the CDR3 is TGCGCCAGCAGCCAAGACAGGGGGAGTCTAAATCAGCCCCAGCATTTT. Amino acids: CASSQDRGSLNQPQHF. The V and J genes are TRBV4-3 and TRBJ1-5, with TRBD1 matching over 7 bases. The V segment lost 0 bases and the J segment 4 bases; nucleotides outside the gene matches: 6. The CDR3 contains 16 residues. In germline, CDR1 is LGHNA, CDR2 YSLEER.

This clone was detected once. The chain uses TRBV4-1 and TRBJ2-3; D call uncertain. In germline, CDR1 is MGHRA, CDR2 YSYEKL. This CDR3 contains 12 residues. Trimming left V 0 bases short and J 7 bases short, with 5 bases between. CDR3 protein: CASSQEVHTQYF. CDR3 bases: TGCGCCAGCAGCCAAGAAGTTCATACGCAGTATTTT.

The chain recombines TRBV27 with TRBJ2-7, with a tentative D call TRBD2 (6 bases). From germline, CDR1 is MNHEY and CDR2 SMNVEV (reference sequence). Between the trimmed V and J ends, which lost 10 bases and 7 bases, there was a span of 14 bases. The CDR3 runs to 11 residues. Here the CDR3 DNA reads TGTGCCAACCAAGGTCGGGGGGAGCAGTACTTC. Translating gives CANQGRGEQYF.

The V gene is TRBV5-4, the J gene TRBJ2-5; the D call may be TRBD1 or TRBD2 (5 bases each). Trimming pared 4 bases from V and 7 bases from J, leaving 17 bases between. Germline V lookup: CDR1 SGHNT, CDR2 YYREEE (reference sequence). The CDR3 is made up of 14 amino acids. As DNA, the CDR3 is TGTGCCAGCAGCCCGGGGTGGGGCGGATTGACCCAGTACTTC. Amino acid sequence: CASSPGWGGLTQYF.

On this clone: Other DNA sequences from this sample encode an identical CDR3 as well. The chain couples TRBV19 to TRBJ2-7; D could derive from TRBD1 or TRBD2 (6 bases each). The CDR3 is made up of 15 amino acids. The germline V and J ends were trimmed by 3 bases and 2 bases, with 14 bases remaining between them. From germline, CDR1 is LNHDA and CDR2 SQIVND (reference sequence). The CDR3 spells CASSIGTGATYEQYF. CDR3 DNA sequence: TGTGCCAGTAGTATCGGGACGGGGGCCACCTACGAGCAGTACTTC.

The CDR3 bases are TGTGCCAGCAGTTACTCGATTCCAGGGCCCGGGGAGCTGTTTTTT. Translating gives CASSYSIPGPGELFF. V gene TRBV6-5 combines with J gene TRBJ2-2; weak D call: TRBD1 (5 bases). The CDR3 has 15 residues. The V end was cut by 0 bases, the J end by 6 bases, with 11 bases between. The V gene's germline CDR1 is MNHEY and CDR2 SVGAGI.